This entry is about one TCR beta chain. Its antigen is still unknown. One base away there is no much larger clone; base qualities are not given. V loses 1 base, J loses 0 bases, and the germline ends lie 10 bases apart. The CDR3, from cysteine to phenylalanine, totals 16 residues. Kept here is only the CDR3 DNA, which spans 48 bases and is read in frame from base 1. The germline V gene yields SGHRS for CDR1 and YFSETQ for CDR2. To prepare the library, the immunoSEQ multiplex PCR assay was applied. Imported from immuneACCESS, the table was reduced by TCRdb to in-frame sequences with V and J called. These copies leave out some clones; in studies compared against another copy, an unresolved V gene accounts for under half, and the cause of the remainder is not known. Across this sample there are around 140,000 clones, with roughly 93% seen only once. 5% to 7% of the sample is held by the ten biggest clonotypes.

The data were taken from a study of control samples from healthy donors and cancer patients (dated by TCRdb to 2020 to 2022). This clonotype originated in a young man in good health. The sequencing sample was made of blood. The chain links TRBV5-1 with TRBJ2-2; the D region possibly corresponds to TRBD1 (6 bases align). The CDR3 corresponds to CASSLIGTSNTGELFF. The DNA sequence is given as TGCGCCAGCAGCTTGATTGGGACATCGAACACCGGGGAGCTGTTTTTT.